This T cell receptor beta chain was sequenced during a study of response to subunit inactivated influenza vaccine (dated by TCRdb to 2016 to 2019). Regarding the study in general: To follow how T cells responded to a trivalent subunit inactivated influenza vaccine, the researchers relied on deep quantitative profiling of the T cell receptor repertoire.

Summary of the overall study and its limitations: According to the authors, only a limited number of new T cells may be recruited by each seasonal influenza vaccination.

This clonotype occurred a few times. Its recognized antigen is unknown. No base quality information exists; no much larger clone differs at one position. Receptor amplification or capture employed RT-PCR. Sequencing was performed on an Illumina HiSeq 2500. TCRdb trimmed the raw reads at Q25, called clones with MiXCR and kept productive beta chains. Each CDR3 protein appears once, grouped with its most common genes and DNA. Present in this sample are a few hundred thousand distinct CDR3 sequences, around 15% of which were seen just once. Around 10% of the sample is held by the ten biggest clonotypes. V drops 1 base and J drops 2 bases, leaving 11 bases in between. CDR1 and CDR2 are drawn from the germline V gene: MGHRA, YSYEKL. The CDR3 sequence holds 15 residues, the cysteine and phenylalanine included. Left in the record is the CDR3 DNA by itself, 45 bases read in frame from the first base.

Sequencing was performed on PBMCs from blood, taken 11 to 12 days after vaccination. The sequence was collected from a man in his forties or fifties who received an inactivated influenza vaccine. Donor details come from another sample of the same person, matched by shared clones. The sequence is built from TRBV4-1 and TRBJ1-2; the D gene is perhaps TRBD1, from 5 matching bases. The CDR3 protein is CASSQVNRGNYGYTF. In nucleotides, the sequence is TGCGCCAGCAGCCAAGTTAATCGGGGGAACTATGGCTACACCTTC.